What follows are 6 T cell receptor beta chains derived from one specimen sequenced in a study of cytomegalovirus exposure and HLA in healthy donors. Both 60 Vbeta primers and 13 Jbeta primers went into the PCR. Profiled with immunoSEQ multiplex PCR; TCRdb holds only in-frame clones, not every one. Here the sample spans around 40,000 clones, 68% being singletons. The sample consisted of PBMCs. The receptor set was obtained from a man between 35 and 55 years old in good health and CMV-seronegative.

This chain connects TRBV18 to TRBJ2-1; 9 nucleotides line up with TRBD2. Germline CDR1 KGHSH, CDR2 LQKENI. J was trimmed by 0 bases and V by 1 base; bases with no gene match: 4. This CDR3 has 17 residues. CDR3 residues: CASSPQSGGSSYNEQFF. CDR3 in DNA: TGTGCCAGCTCACCACAGAGCGGGGGGAGCTCCTACAATGAGCAGTTCTTC.

The chain uses TRBV2 and TRBJ1-1; D possibly corresponds to TRBD1 (5 bases). This CDR3 contains 13 residues. Germline CDR1 and CDR2: SNHLY and FYNNEI. V was clipped by 5 bases and J by 2 bases, with 9 bases between them. This CDR3 is CASSWGANTEAFF. The DNA of the CDR3 is TGTGCCAGCAGTTGGGGCGCCAACACTGAAGCTTTCTTT. The full variable domain, completed using reference TRBV2 and TRBJ1-1, is EPEVTQTPSHQVTQMGQEVILRCVPISNHLYFYWYRQILGQKVEFLVSFYNNEISEKSEIFDDQFSVERPDGSNFTLKIRSTKLEDSAMYFCASSWGANTEAFFGQGTRLTVV.

V is TRBV11-3 and J is TRBJ2-3; 10 positions match TRBD2. Germline V gives CDR1 SGHNT, CDR2 YENEEA. Trimming removed 5 bases from V and 2 bases from J; junction bases left unmatched: 10. The CDR3 is 17 amino acids. The CDR3 loop reads CASSARGSGGLTDTQYF. Written as DNA, the CDR3 is TGTGCCAGCAGCGCACGGGGTAGCGGGGGGCTCACAGATACGCAGTATTTT.

The V and J genes are TRBV28 and TRBJ2-3, with D tentatively TRBD1 (6 bases). This CDR3 region has 18 residues. Germline values: CDR1 MDHEN, CDR2 SYDVKM. V gave up 5 bases and J gave up 2 bases, with 23 bases separating them. The CDR3 spells CASSQIKTDRLPTDTQYF. DNA of the CDR3: TGTGCCAGCAGTCAAATTAAAACGGACAGACTACCCACAGATACGCAGTATTTT.

This clone was observed a few times. This chain joins TRBV2 and TRBJ2-3, with a possible D match to TRBD1 (5 bases). Trimming pared 8 bases from V and 0 bases from J, leaving 12 bases between. The CDR3 loop spans 14 amino acids. Germline loops: CDR1 SNHLY, CDR2 FYNNEI. The DNA for the CDR3 is TGTGCCAGCTTAGGGGCACCTAGCACAGATACGCAGTATTTT. This sequence encodes CASLGAPSTDTQYF. The whole variable domain, remainder taken from reference TRBV2 and TRBJ2-3, is EPEVTQTPSHQVTQMGQEVILRCVPISNHLYFYWYRQILGQKVEFLVSFYNNEISEKSEIFDDQFSVERPDGSNFTLKIRSTKLEDSAMYFCASLGAPSTDTQYFGPGTRLTVL.

J is TRBJ2-7 and V is TRBV30; TRBD2 might be the D (6 bases). V lost 5 bases and J lost 7, with 18 bases in between. This CDR3 is built from 13 residues. The germline CDR1 and CDR2 sequences are GTSNPN and SVGIG (reference sequence). The CDR3 sequence is CAWAELYGGEQYF. CDR3 DNA: TGTGCCTGGGCTGAGCTGTATGGGGGGGAGCAGTACTTC.